This TCR beta chain was profiled in a study of PD-L1 blockade in urothelial cancer. For the study at large: The authors examined blood 3 weeks (second dose) and 6 weeks after treatment start.

The repertoire was sequenced with immunoSEQ multiplex PCR; TCRdb's copy has only in-frame clones and lacks some. The table includes some 100,000 clones, roughly nine tenths detected once. Trimming removed 6 bases from V and 4 bases from J; junction bases left unmatched: 8. Germline assignment: CDR1 SGHNT and CDR2 YYREEE (reference sequence). This CDR3 spans 15 amino acids. The source material was PBMCs, sampled around atezolizumab (anti-PD-L1) treatment. The J gene is TRBJ2-1, the V gene TRBV5-4, with 9 positions matching TRBD2. The TCR was taken from a woman of 80 years or more with urothelial cancer. CDR3 loop: CASTLAGVIYNEQFF. Written as DNA, the CDR3 is TGTGCCAGCACCTTAGCGGGAGTGATATACAATGAGCAGTTCTTC. The full variable domain, in which reference TRBV5-4 and TRBJ2-1 provide the parts outside the CDR3, is ETGVTQSPTHLIKTRGQQVTLRCSSQSGHNTVSWYQQALGQGPQFIFQYYREEENGRGNFPPRFSGLQFPNYSSELNVNALELDDSALYLCASTLAGVIYNEQFFGPGTRLTVL.